The present T cell receptor beta chain was sequenced within a study of B cell selection in AIRE deficiency. The length of the CDR3 is 11 residues. Trimming pared 5 bases from V and 9 bases from J, leaving 8 bases between. Germline assignment: CDR1 LGHNA and CDR2 YSLEER. The regulatory T cell sort gate was CD4+CD25hiCD127low/negative. Profiled with immunoSEQ multiplex PCR; TCRdb holds only in-frame clones, not every one. The table records some 5,000 clones, more than 75% of them present only once. The sequencing sample was made of Tregs sorted from PBMCs. The genes are TRBV4-3 and TRBJ2-1; no firm D call. This clonotype was obtained from a human donor with AIRE deficiency. The CDR3 is CASSRLGEQFF. The DNA for the CDR3 is TGCGCCAGCAGCAGACTCGGTGAGCAGTTCTTC.